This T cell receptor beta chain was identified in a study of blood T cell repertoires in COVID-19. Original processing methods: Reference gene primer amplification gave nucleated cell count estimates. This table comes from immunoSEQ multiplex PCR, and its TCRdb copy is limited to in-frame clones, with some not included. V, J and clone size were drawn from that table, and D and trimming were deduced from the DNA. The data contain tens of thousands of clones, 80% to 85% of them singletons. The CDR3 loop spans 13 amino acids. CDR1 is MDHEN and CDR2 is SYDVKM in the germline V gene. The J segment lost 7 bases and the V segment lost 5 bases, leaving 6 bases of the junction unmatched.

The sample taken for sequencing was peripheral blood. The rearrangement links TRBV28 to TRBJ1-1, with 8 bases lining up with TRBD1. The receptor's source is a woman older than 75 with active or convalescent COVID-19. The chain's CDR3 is CASSRGGTGEAFF. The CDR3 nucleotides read TGTGCCAGCAGTCGTGGGGGGACAGGTGAAGCTTTCTTT.